This TCR beta chain is drawn from a study of T cell repertoires in cytomegalovirus infection. Each CDR3 protein gets one entry after TCRdb re-called the reads with MiXCR. The profile shows some 400,000 distinct CDR3 sequences, about a sixth of them singletons. The sample holds a few counts of this clonotype. No antigen is known for it. V was pared by 0 bases and J by 6 bases, with 11 bases between. Looked up from germline, CDR1 is SGHAT and CDR2 is FQNNGV. The CDR3 has 15 residues. Findings and limits, study-wide: Pooled public TCR beta family frequency picked out CMV carriers with the relevant HLA.

Sequences were obtained from PBMCs. The TCR originated in a human donor in good health (CMV status not recorded). Some clones in this sample may be carry-over from other donors' samples. J is TRBJ1-4 and V is TRBV11-2; no reliable D call. In DNA, the CDR3 is TGTGCCAGCAGCTTAGAATCCCCGTGGGATGAAAAACTGTTTTTT. This gives the protein CASSLESPWDEKLFF.